Following are 16 T cell receptor beta chains from one sample sequenced in a study of T cell responses to AZD1222 COVID-19 vaccine. Measured with immunoSEQ multiplex PCR; TCRdb has only the in-frame clones, and not every one. The sample comprises some 120,000 clones, 85% to 90% of which are singletons, and around 30% rests with the top ten. The sequencing here drew on peripheral blood, taken on day 0 of AZD1222 vaccination. The receptors here all came from an adult in good health.

V is TRBV18 and J is TRBJ2-1, with 7 positions matching TRBD2. Germline-derived CDR1 and CDR2 are KGHSH and LQKENI. V lost 6 bases and J lost 0; bases outside the gene matches: 14. This CDR3 is 18 amino acids long. The CDR3 protein is CASSPRGRAESSYNEQFF. As DNA, the CDR3 is TGTGCCAGCTCCCCCCGCGGGAGAGCGGAGAGCTCCTACAATGAGCAGTTCTTC.

The chain employs TRBV19 and TRBJ2-5, with TRBD1 matching 9 bases. The CDR3 loop spans 13 amino acids. V was pared by 8 bases and J by 2 bases, with 3 bases of the junction left unmatched. CDR1 and CDR2 from the germline V gene are LNHDA and SQIVND (reference sequence). The chain's CDR3 is CASADRGQETQYF. CDR3 DNA: TGTGCCAGTGCGGACAGGGGACAAGAGACCCAGTACTTC.

This chain links TRBV6-5 with TRBJ1-4; no firm D call. This CDR3 spans 12 amino acids. Looked up from germline, CDR1 is MNHEY and CDR2 is SVGAGI. Trimming removed 6 bases from V and 7 bases from J, with 9 bases in between. The CDR3 loop is CASSRLGEKLFF. Here the CDR3 DNA reads TGTGCCAGCAGCCGGCTCGGTGAAAAACTGTTTTTT.

CDR3 DNA sequence: TGTGCCAGCAGCTTGCCAAGACAGGGAGGGACTGAAGCTTTCTTT. This codes for CASSLPRQGGTEAFF. The chain employs TRBV5-8 and TRBJ1-1; 7 bases match TRBD1. The CDR3 totals 15 residues. J was trimmed by 5 bases and V by 1 base; bases with no gene match: 8. Germline V CDR1 and CDR2: SGHTS, YDEGEE.

Comments on this clone: Other nucleotide sequences from this sample produce the same CDR3. This chain links TRBV19 with TRBJ1-1; 7 bases are a match to TRBD1. With 2 bases clipped from V and 4 bases from J, the junction kept 7 bases outside the gene matches. This CDR3 region has 15 residues. CDR1 is LNHDA, CDR2 SQIVND, per germline (reference sequence). The CDR3, as DNA: TGTGCCAGTAGTATAAAGGGTCAGGGGGGCACTGAAGCTTTCTTT. Its protein product is CASSIKGQGGTEAFF.

The chain is built from TRBV18 and TRBJ1-1; 7 bases map to TRBD1. The CDR3 totals 14 residues. Germline V gene lookup returns CDR1 KGHSH and CDR2 LQKENI. The J segment lost 1 base and the V segment lost 2 bases, leaving 1 base of the junction unmatched. DNA for the CDR3: TGTGCCAGCTCACCAGACAGGGCGAACACTGAAGCTTTCTTT. Amino acids: CASSPDRANTEAFF.

CDR3: CASSAQEGSYNEQFF. The CDR3 coding sequence is TGTGCCAGCAGCGCCCAAGAAGGTTCCTACAATGAGCAGTTCTTC. This sequence joins TRBV9 and TRBJ2-1; no definite D call. Germline V gives CDR1 SGDLS, CDR2 YYNGEE. Trimming took off 3 bases at V and 1 base at J, with 11 bases between the two ends. The CDR3 has 15 amino acids.

This clone appeared once. The rearrangement joins TRBV5-5 to TRBJ1-4; 7 bases are shared with TRBD1. After removal of 1 base from V and 1 base from J, the junction contained 4 bases not matched to a gene. Germline lookup yields CDR1 SGHKS and CDR2 YYEKEE (reference sequence). The CDR3 sequence is 16 residues long. The CDR3 loop is CASSLTGVVTNEKLFF. In DNA form, the CDR3 reads TGTGCCAGCAGCTTGACAGGGGTTGTAACTAATGAAAAACTGTTTTTT.

As DNA, the CDR3 is TGTGCCAGCAGAGCCCTGGGAGGTTCTATGGGCTACACCTTC. This codes for CASRALGGSMGYTF. The genes are TRBV27 and TRBJ1-2; D is unresolved. V lost 6 bases, J lost 8 bases, and 19 bases lay in between. In germline, CDR1 is MNHEY, CDR2 SMNVEV (reference sequence). The CDR3 is made up of 14 amino acids.

This chain uses TRBV27 with TRBJ1-2; TRBD1 agrees at 7 bases. CDR1 is MNHEY, CDR2 SMNVEV, per germline (reference sequence). The ends lost 5 bases at V and 8 bases at J; junction bases unmatched: 11. There are 14 residues in the CDR3. CDR3 sequence (DNA): TGTGCCAGCAGTCCGGTCAGGGGGGGTGAAGGCTACACCTTC. Protein sequence: CASSPVRGGEGYTF.

The chain joins TRBV5-1 to TRBJ2-3; D not resolved. CDR1 and CDR2 from the germline V gene are SGHRS and YFSETQ. Deletions cut 0 bases from V and 2 bases from J, with 13 bases between. The CDR3 totals 16 residues. The CDR3 nucleotides are TGCGCCAGCAGCTTGGGGGTCAGCCAGTCCACAGATACGCAGTATTTT. It codes for CASSLGVSQSTDTQYF.

The CDR3 here is CASSPGGIRATQYF. In nucleotides, the CDR3 is TGTGCCAGCTCCCCAGGAGGGATCAGAGCGACCCAGTACTTC. J is TRBJ2-5 and V is TRBV7-3; D possibly corresponds to TRBD2 (6 bases). Germline V gene sequence: CDR1 SGHTA, CDR2 FQGTGA. This CDR3 is built from 14 residues. Trimming removed 8 bases at V and 7 bases at J, with 20 bases between.

This chain connects TRBV6-2 or TRBV6-3 to TRBJ1-6; D is undetermined. This CDR3 spans 13 amino acids. Germline CDR1 and CDR2: MNHEY and SVGEGT. The V gene lost 0 bases and the J gene lost 17 bases, with 14 bases spanning the gap. The CDR3 nucleotides read TGTGCCAGCAGTTACTCGGTAGAGGCCCTCGTCCACTTT. This codes for CASSYSVEALVHF.

The chain couples TRBV6-5 to TRBJ1-2; the match to TRBD1 covers 7 bases. This CDR3 has 16 residues. CDR1 MNHEY and CDR2 SVGAGI come from the germline V gene. Germline trimming cut 0 bases from V and 4 bases from J; bases unmatched to any gene: 8. CDR3: CASSYSMGTASYGYTF. The CDR3 DNA sequence: TGTGCCAGCAGTTACTCGATGGGGACAGCGAGCTATGGCTACACCTTC.

The V and J genes are TRBV19 and TRBJ1-6, with a tentative D call TRBD1 (6 bases). Germline V gene sequence: CDR1 LNHDA, CDR2 SQIVND (reference sequence). This CDR3 is 15 amino acids long. Trimming stripped 5 bases from V and 10 bases from J, with 18 bases between. CDR3 DNA: TGTGCCAGTAGTCGCCGGGACGCAACAGGGTCACCCCTCCACTTT. This gives the protein CASSRRDATGSPLHF.

The sample holds one count of this clone. The chain joins TRBV29-1 to TRBJ1-4; perhaps TRBD1 as D (5 bases). The CDR3 is made up of 13 amino acids. Germline V lookup: CDR1 SQVTM, CDR2 ANQGSEA. Deletions cut 6 bases from V and 8 bases from J, with 16 bases between. CDR3 sequence reads: CSVGPGGGEKLFF. The CDR3, as DNA: TGCAGCGTCGGCCCGGGGGGAGGGGAAAAACTGTTTTTT.